The rows below give T cell receptor beta chains drawn from one sample of a study of shared clonotypes between healthy human individuals. Generated by immunoSEQ multiplex PCR, the TCRdb table keeps only in-frame clones and is missing some. Of 2 million to 2.5 million clones detected, 92% appear once; the ten largest clones hold 0.37%. The sequencing sample was made of naive CD4+ T cells from PBMCs. The origin of the receptors is a man aged 18 to 30 in good health. Some clones in this sample may be carry-over from other donors' samples. Both conserved end residues are part of each CDR3. Each record gives: J gene, D gene, V gene, clone size, CDR3 protein, CDR3 DNA. D genes are given only for firm matches. Expanded clones get a size class; other rows say once, few or many, or leave the size out.

J gene: TRBJ2-3; D gene: -; V gene: TRBV4-1; clone size: once; CDR3 protein: CASSQALRPGTPRHF; CDR3 DNA: TGCGCCAGCAGCCAAGCCCTCAGACCTGGGACTCCAAGACATTTT
J gene: TRBJ1-1; D gene: TRBD1; V gene: TRBV9; clone size: -; CDR3 protein: CASSPRTGIYMNTEAFF; CDR3 DNA: TGTGCCAGCAGCCCGCGGACAGGGATTTACATGAACACTGAAGCTTTCTTT
J gene: TRBJ2-1; D gene: -; V gene: TRBV7-9; clone size: -; CDR3 protein: CASSPRGTGGHNEQFF; CDR3 DNA: TGTGCCAGCAGCCCTAGAGGTACCGGAGGTCACAATGAGCAGTTCTTC
J gene: TRBJ1-1; D gene: -; V gene: TRBV10-3; clone size: -; CDR3 protein: CAISEGMGLSTEAFF; CDR3 DNA: TGTGCCATCAGTGAGGGAATGGGATTGAGCACTGAAGCTTTCTTT
J gene: TRBJ2-7; D gene: -; V gene: TRBV7-6; clone size: -; CDR3 protein: CASSSITSSYEQYF; CDR3 DNA: TGTGCCAGCAGCTCCATAACGAGCTCCTACGAGCAGTACTTC
J gene: TRBJ2-2; D gene: TRBD1; V gene: TRBV4-1; clone size: -; CDR3 protein: CASSRSNFGQGARTGELFF; CDR3 DNA: TGCGCCAGCAGCCGATCAAACTTCGGACAGGGGGCGCGTACCGGGGAGCTGTTTTTT
J gene: TRBJ2-1; D gene: -; V gene: TRBV5-1; clone size: -; CDR3 protein: CASSLGRLEYNEQFF; CDR3 DNA: TGCGCCAGCAGCCTCGGTCGGCTCGAATACAATGAGCAGTTCTTC
J gene: TRBJ2-1; D gene: -; V gene: TRBV5-1; clone size: once; CDR3 protein: CASSLVRDSYNEQFF; CDR3 DNA: TGCGCCAGCAGCTTGGTGCGAGACTCCTACAATGAGCAGTTCTTC
J gene: TRBJ2-1; D gene: TRBD2; V gene: TRBV10-2; clone size: -; CDR3 protein: CASSWPGASGGNEQFF; CDR3 DNA: TGCGCCAGCAGTTGGCCGGGAGCTAGCGGAGGCAATGAGCAGTTCTTC
J gene: TRBJ2-3; D gene: -; V gene: TRBV6-1; clone size: -; CDR3 protein: CASSEAGRANTQYF; CDR3 DNA: TGTGCCAGCAGTGAAGCGGGTAGGGCAAATACGCAGTATTTT
J gene: TRBJ2-2; D gene: -; V gene: TRBV27; clone size: -; CDR3 protein: CASSLGPGRGELFF; CDR3 DNA: TGTGCCAGCAGTTTAGGCCCCGGTCGCGGGGAGCTGTTTTTT